The 18 T cell receptor beta chains listed next were all sequenced from one sample in a study of blood T cell repertoires in COVID-19. Assay: immunoSEQ multiplex PCR; the TCRdb copy retains only in-frame clones and omits some. Found here are some 250,000 clones, more than 75% of them singletons; the top ten hold around 5%. The sequenced material came from peripheral blood. Receptors were obtained from a woman aged 60-75 years with COVID-19, enrolled during active disease.

The rearrangement uses TRBV19 and TRBJ2-7; 8 nucleotides line up with TRBD1. This CDR3 contains 15 residues. Germline V gene sequence: CDR1 LNHDA, CDR2 SQIVND (reference sequence). The V and J ends lost 8 bases and 5 bases, in that order; junction bases with no gene match: 14. The CDR3 DNA sequence: TGTGCCAGTGGTACCAGGGGGCGTCTTCTCGACGAGCAGTACTTC. Protein: CASGTRGRLLDEQYF.

The chain is built from TRBV14 and TRBJ1-2; TRBD1 might be the D (5 bases). V lost 6 bases and J 4 bases, leaving 12 bases between the germline ends. The germline V gene encodes CDR1 SGHDN and CDR2 FVKESK. The CDR3 totals 13 residues. DNA of the CDR3: TGTGCCAGCAGAGGTCAGGGTAGCTATGGCTACACCTTC. It is translated as CASRGQGSYGYTF. The full variable domain, completed using reference TRBV14 and TRBJ1-2, is EAGVTQFPSHSVIEKGQTVTLRCDPISGHDNLYWYRRVMGKEIKFLLHFVKESKQDESGMPNNRFLAERTGGTYSTLKVQPAELEDSGVYFCASRGQGSYGYTFGSGTRLTVV.

The V gene is TRBV5-6, the J gene TRBJ1-2; D gene ambiguous. The CDR3 is 15 amino acids. The V end lost 2 bases, the J end lost 0 bases, and 11 bases lay between the germline ends. Germline V gives CDR1 SGHDT, CDR2 YYEEEE. CDR3 in amino acids: CASSLLAGTNYGYTF. CDR3 nucleotide sequence: TGTGCCAGCAGCTTACTCGCGGGGACTAACTATGGCTACACCTTC.

This chain links TRBV7-9 with TRBJ2-7; TRBD1 matches at 12 bases. In germline, CDR1 is SEHNR, CDR2 FQNEAQ (reference sequence). J lost 4 bases, V lost 1 base, and 5 bases had no gene match. There are 16 residues in the CDR3. CDR3 coding DNA: TGTGCCAGCAGCTTAGGGGGGACAGGGGGCGCTTACGAGCAGTACTTC. Its protein product is CASSLGGTGGAYEQYF.

This chain links TRBV7-3 with TRBJ1-1; 9 bases align to TRBD1. The CDR3 has 17 amino acids. V lost 2 bases, J lost 4 bases, and 11 bases stayed unmatched. The germline V gene has CDR1 SGHTA and CDR2 FQGTGA. The CDR3 loop is CASSLLPGTGSITEAFF. In DNA, the CDR3 is TGTGCCAGCAGCTTACTGCCGGGGACAGGGAGCATCACTGAAGCTTTCTTT.

The V and J genes are TRBV30 and TRBJ1-2; TRBD1 aligns across 7 bases. Trimming took 0 bases from V and 7 from J; bases not matched to a gene: 8. The CDR3 has 14 residues. CDR1 GTSNPN and CDR2 SVGIG come from the germline V gene (reference sequence). The CDR3 DNA follows: TGTGCCTGGAGTGTTGGCCTAGACAGGGCTGGCTACACCTTC. Translated: CAWSVGLDRAGYTF.

The gene calls are TRBV3-1 (or the pseudogene TRBV3-2) and TRBJ1-1, with D unclear. The CDR3 totals 15 residues. Looked up from germline, CDR1 is LGHDT and CDR2 is YNNKEL (reference sequence). Trimming left V 0 bases short and J 0 bases short, with 8 bases between. The chain's CDR3 is CASSQETYMNTEAFF. The CDR3 DNA reads as TGTGCCAGCAGCCAAGAGACATATATGAACACTGAAGCTTTCTTT.

V usage is TRBV11-2 and J usage is TRBJ2-3; 9 bases are shared with TRBD2. V shed 1 base, J shed 4 bases, and the junction held 6 bases outside the gene matches. Per germline, CDR1 SGHAT and CDR2 FQNNGV. This CDR3 has 16 amino acids. The CDR3 protein is CASSLGSSGRADTQYF. The CDR3 DNA reads as TGTGCCAGCAGCTTAGGCAGTAGCGGGAGAGCAGATACGCAGTATTTT. The full variable domain, rest sourced from reference TRBV11-2 and TRBJ2-3, is EAGVAQSPRYKIIEKRQSVAFWCNPISGHATLYWYQQILGQGPKLLIQFQNNGVVDDSQLPKDRFSAERLKGVDSTLKIQPAKLEDSAVYLCASSLGSSGRADTQYFGPGTRLTVL.

The table lists this clone with a count of one. A read error may produce the germline difference seen at one junction end. The CDR3 reads CASSQVPKESQYF. CDR3 coding DNA: TGTGCCAGCAGCCAAGTACCCAAAGAGTCCCAGTACTTC. The rearrangement uses TRBV14 and TRBJ2-5; D is uncertain. The CDR3 runs 13 residues. Germline loops: CDR1 SGHDN, CDR2 FVKESK.

The rearrangement joins TRBV28 to TRBJ1-2, with D hard to call. The CDR3 length is 12 residues. Germline CDR1 is MDHEN and CDR2 is SYDVKM. The CDR3 spells CASGFGGRGYTF. The CDR3 DNA reads as TGTGCGTCCGGCTTTGGAGGGCGCGGCTACACCTTC.

This clone has only a few counts. This rearrangement joins TRBV7-2 to TRBJ1-2; a weak D match, TRBD1 (6 bases). Germline assignment: CDR1 SGHTA and CDR2 FQGNSA. Trimming stripped 5 bases from V and 5 bases from J, with 21 bases between. The CDR3 contains 16 residues. The CDR3 loop is CASSPLGQRIPYGYTF. CDR3 DNA: TGTGCCAGCAGCCCGCTAGGACAGAGGATCCCTTATGGCTACACCTTC.

The V and J genes are TRBV3-1 (or the pseudogene TRBV3-2) and TRBJ2-1; 7 bases map to TRBD1. The ends lost 3 bases at V and 12 bases at J; junction bases unmatched: 14. The CDR3 has 15 amino acids. CDR1 is LGHDT, CDR2 YNNKEL, per germline (reference sequence). CDR3 DNA: TGTGCCAGCAGCCATACGGACAGGCGACGGGGTGGGCAGTTCTTC. Translation gives CASSHTDRRRGGQFF.

This clone is a singleton in its sample. The chain combines TRBV28 with TRBJ1-1; D is undetermined. Per the germline V gene, CDR1 is MDHEN and CDR2 is SYDVKM. V was pared by 3 bases and J by 3 bases, with 5 bases between. This CDR3 comprises 12 residues. The CDR3 DNA reads as TGTGCCAGCAGTTTGGAGGACACTGAAGCTTTCTTT. Translated, it gives CASSLEDTEAFF.

This clone was recorded once. The rearrangement joins TRBV19 to TRBJ2-3; 9 bases map to TRBD1. J gave up 4 bases and V 4 bases, and 6 bases lay outside the gene matches. The CDR3 contains 15 residues. Germline V gene data show CDR1 as LNHDA and CDR2 as SQIVND (reference sequence). CDR3 protein: CASSTTGQGSDTQYF. For the CDR3, the DNA is TGTGCCAGTAGTACCACCGGACAGGGGTCAGATACGCAGTATTTT. The full variable domain, in which reference TRBV19 and TRBJ2-3 provide the parts outside the CDR3, is DGGITQSPKYLFRKEGQNVTLSCEQNLNHDAMYWYRQDPGQGLRLIYYSQIVNDFQKGDIAEGYSVSREKKESFPLTVTSAQKNPTAFYLCASSTTGQGSDTQYFGPGTRLTVL.

The V gene is TRBV5-1, the J gene TRBJ2-3; the match to TRBD2 covers 11 bases. Germline V gene data show CDR1 as SGHRS and CDR2 as YFSETQ. The CDR3 is 16 amino acids. V lost 7 bases and J lost 2; bases outside the gene matches: 9. The DNA for the CDR3 is TGCGCCAGCCACACGACTAGCGGGACTTACACAGATACGCAGTATTTT. The encoded protein is CASHTTSGTYTDTQYF.

In regard to this clone: The identical CDR3 is also encoded by other nucleotide sequences in the sample. The rearrangement links TRBV6-2 or TRBV6-3 to TRBJ1-1; the match to TRBD1 covers 8 bases. The junction had 8 bases not matched to a gene; V was cut back by 6 bases and J by 5 bases. Germline V gene lookup returns CDR1 MNHEY and CDR2 SVGEGT. This CDR3 region has 14 residues. The CDR3 region has the DNA TGTGCCAGCAGCTCTACAGGGGGGGGGACTGAAGCTTTCTTT. It encodes CASSSTGGGTEAFF.

This chain uses TRBV7-9 with TRBJ2-5; perhaps TRBD2 as D (6 bases). The CDR3 covers 16 residues. Germline-derived CDR1 and CDR2 are SEHNR and FQNEAQ (reference sequence). The V end lost 3 bases, the J end lost 5 bases, and 19 bases lay between the germline ends. The CDR3 bases are TGTGCCAGCAGCTTTTGGCCCGGGAGAAAACGGGAGACCCAGTACTTC. This encodes CASSFWPGRKRETQYF.

This chain connects TRBV11-2 to TRBJ2-1, with TRBD2 identical over 11 bases. From germline, CDR1 is SGHAT and CDR2 FQNNGV. Trimming removed 3 bases from V and 3 bases from J; junction bases left unmatched: 1. The CDR3 runs to 15 residues. The CDR3, as DNA: TGTGCCAGCAGCTTGACTAGCGGGATCTACAATGAGCAGTTCTTC. This codes for CASSLTSGIYNEQFF.